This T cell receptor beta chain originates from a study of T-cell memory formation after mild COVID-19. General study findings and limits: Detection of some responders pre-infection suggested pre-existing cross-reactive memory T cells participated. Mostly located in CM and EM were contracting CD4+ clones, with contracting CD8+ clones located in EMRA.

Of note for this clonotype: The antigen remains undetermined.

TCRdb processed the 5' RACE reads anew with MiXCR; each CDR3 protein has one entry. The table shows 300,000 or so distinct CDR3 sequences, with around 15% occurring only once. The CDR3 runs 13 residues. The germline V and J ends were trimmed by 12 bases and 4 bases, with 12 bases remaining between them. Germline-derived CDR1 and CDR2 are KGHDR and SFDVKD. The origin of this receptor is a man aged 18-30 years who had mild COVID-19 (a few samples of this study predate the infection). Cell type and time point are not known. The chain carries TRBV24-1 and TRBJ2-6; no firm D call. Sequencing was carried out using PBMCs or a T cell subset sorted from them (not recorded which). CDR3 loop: CAAAPAGANVLTF. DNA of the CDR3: TGTGCCGCCGCGCCAGCCGGGGCCAACGTCCTGACTTTC.